The T cell receptor (beta chain) under discussion was sequenced for a study of cytomegalovirus exposure and HLA in healthy donors. The V gene's germline CDR1 is SNHLY and CDR2 FYNNEI. The CDR3 length is 14 residues. V shed 2 bases and J 2 bases; nucleotides not matched to a gene: 3. Sequencing was performed with immunoSEQ multiplex PCR; in TCRdb, only in-frame clones are kept and a portion is missing. The sample carries over 120,000 clones, about 95% recorded once. Input material: PBMCs. The source of this sequence is a man aged 18 to 30 in good health and CMV-seropositive. The chain is built from TRBV2 and TRBJ2-7; 7 bases fit TRBD2. The CDR3 protein is CASSEWGGTYEQYF. In DNA, the CDR3 is TGTGCCAGCAGTGAATGGGGGGGTACCTACGAGCAGTACTTC.